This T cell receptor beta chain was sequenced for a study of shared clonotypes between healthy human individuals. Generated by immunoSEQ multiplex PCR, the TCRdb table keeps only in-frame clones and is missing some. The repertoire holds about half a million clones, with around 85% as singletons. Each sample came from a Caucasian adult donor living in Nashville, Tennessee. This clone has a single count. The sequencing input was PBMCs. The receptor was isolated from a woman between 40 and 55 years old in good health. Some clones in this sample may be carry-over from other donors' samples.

The CDR3 DNA sequence: TGTGCCAGCAGTTTTGAAGTTTCCGAGCAGTACTTC. Protein product: CASSFEVSEQYF. V and J are TRBV28 and TRBJ2-7; unclear D gene. V lost 3 bases and J lost 6, with 9 bases in between. The CDR3 extends over 12 amino acids. In germline, CDR1 is MDHEN, CDR2 SYDVKM.